The 27 T cell receptor beta chains below were found in one sample sequenced in a study of Graves' ophthalmopathy and Graves' hyperthyroidism. From RNA, the CDR3 regions of TCR beta chains were amplified and sequenced. The first-round RT-PCR employed HTBI primers together with the Qiagen OneStep RT-PCR kit. A multiplex PCR was then performed as the second round. TCRdb redid the calling of the multiplex PCR reads with MiXCR, one entry per CDR3 protein. The sample includes around 1.1 million distinct CDR3 sequences, about two fifths of them seen just once. Sequencing used peripheral blood or thyroid tissue (not recorded which). The receptors derive from an adult man with Graves' hyperthyroidism.

This clonotype has a count of ten or more. DNA for the CDR3: TGTGCCAGTGACAGCTCCTCTGGAAACACCATATATTTT. Encoded protein: CASDSSSGNTIYF. The rearrangement joins TRBV12-3 or TRBV12-4 to TRBJ1-3; D is perhaps TRBD1 (5 bases). The CDR3 contains 13 residues. Between the trimmed V and J ends, which lost 9 bases and 0 bases, there was a span of 9 bases.

This clonotype was observed a handful of times. The chain has TRBV20-1 and TRBJ1-1, with 9 bases that match TRBD1. There are 14 residues in the CDR3. V lost 4 bases to trimming and J lost 2 bases; unmatched junction nucleotides: 5. Germline CDR1 and CDR2: DFQATT and SNEGSKA (reference sequence). DNA for the CDR3: TGCAGTGCTAAACAGGGGGCAATAAACACTGAAGCTTTCTTT. Amino acid sequence: CSAKQGAINTEAFF.

This clonotype came up a few times. This chain uses TRBV7-2 with TRBJ2-7, with D maybe TRBD2 (6 bases). Germline loops: CDR1 SGHTA, CDR2 FQGNSA. Trimming pared 3 bases from V and 5 bases from J, leaving 20 bases between. The CDR3 consists of 16 residues. The CDR3 DNA reads TGTGCCAGCAGCTTGGAAGTGCACGGGAGCTTGCACGAGCAGTACTTC. As protein: CASSLEVHGSLHEQYF.

The count of this clonotype is one. This chain uses TRBV11-2 with TRBJ1-5, with 7 bases matching TRBD1. The V and J ends lost 5 bases and 2 bases, in that order; junction bases with no gene match: 9. CDR1 and CDR2 (germline): SGHAT, FQNNGV. This CDR3 contains 16 residues. Here the CDR3 DNA reads TGTGCCAGCAGCCAAACCGGGACAGTGGGCAATCAGCCCCAGCATTTT. It specifies CASSQTGTVGNQPQHF.

V gene TRBV7-4 combines with J gene TRBJ2-7, with 7 nucleotides matching TRBD2. CDR1 SGHVT and CDR2 SQSDAQ come from the germline V gene. This CDR3 comprises 12 residues. CDR3 residues: CLAGALSYEQYF. The CDR3 bases are TGTCTCGCGGGAGCCCTCTCCTACGAGCAGTACTTC.

On this clonotype itself: Since a much larger clone is just one base distant, this may be a read error. The chain joins TRBV20-1 to TRBJ2-7; D may match TRBD1 or TRBD2 (5 bases each). CDR1 and CDR2 from the germline V gene are DFQATT and SNEGSKA (reference sequence). The CDR3 spans 12 residues. Trimming pared 7 bases from V and 6 bases from J, leaving 16 bases between. This CDR3 is CSVGTERVEQYF. The CDR3 DNA is TGCAGTGTAGGGACGGAAAGGGTCGAGCAGTACTTC.

Only a few counts were recorded for this clonotype. This chain connects TRBV5-1 to TRBJ2-5; D is perhaps TRBD1 (8 bases). The CDR3 extends over 17 amino acids. Trimming removed 2 bases from V and 4 bases from J, with 21 bases in between. Germline-derived CDR1 and CDR2 are SGHRS and YFSETQ. This chain's CDR3 is CASSLQTGGGIRETQYF. The CDR3 nucleotides are TGCGCCAGCAGCTTACAAACAGGGGGAGGGATACGAGAGACCCAGTACTTC.

This clonotype occurred many times. The chain is built from TRBV20-1 and TRBJ1-1; possibly TRBD1 for D (5 bases). Per the germline V gene, CDR1 is DFQATT and CDR2 is SNEGSKA (reference sequence). V was cut by 4 bases and J by 1 base, with 10 bases left in between. CDR3 length: 13 residues. The CDR3 nucleotides read TGCAGTGCTACGGGGGTTCAGAACACTGAAGCTTTCTTT. Amino acids: CSATGVQNTEAFF.

The CDR3 region has the DNA TGTGCCAGCAGTACCTCGACAGTGGTTCCCGAAGCTTTCTTT. Its translation: CASSTSTVVPEAFF. V is TRBV6-6 and J is TRBJ1-1, with TRBD1 as a possible D gene (5 bases). Looked up from germline, CDR1 is MNHNY and CDR2 is SVGAGI (reference sequence). This CDR3 is built from 14 residues. Trimming shortened V by 5 bases and J by 8 bases, and 18 bases separated the two germline ends.

CDR3 sequence reads: CSVLQDSGYTF. In nucleotides, the CDR3 is TGCAGCGTTTTACAAGACTCTGGCTACACCTTC. The V call is TRBV29-1, the J call TRBJ1-2; D is uncertain. The CDR3 totals 11 residues. Trimming left V 5 bases short and J 7 bases short, with 11 bases between. Germline V lookup: CDR1 SQVTM, CDR2 ANQGSEA.

On this clonotype itself: At one boundary the junction diverges from the germline segment, which might be a read error. The chain employs TRBV12-3 or TRBV12-4 and TRBJ2-5, with TRBD2 as a possible D gene (7 bases). The CDR3 consists of 17 residues. The CDR3 reads CASSLVDTGRDQEAQYF. In DNA, the CDR3 is TGTGCCAGCAGTTTAGTCGATACAGGGAGGGACCAAGAGGCCCAGTACTTC.

This clonotype has only a few counts. The chain has TRBV19 and TRBJ2-6; TRBD1 matches 9 bases. Trimming took 4 bases from V and 1 from J; bases not matched to a gene: 14. This CDR3 has 20 amino acids. Germline CDR1 is LNHDA and CDR2 is SQIVND (reference sequence). The CDR3 region is CASSTVWGQGGPSGANVLTF. The DNA of the CDR3 is TGTGCCAGTAGTACCGTTTGGGGACAGGGTGGCCCATCTGGGGCCAACGTCCTGACTTTC.

This clonotype was observed a few times. The gene calls are TRBV6-6 and TRBJ1-4, with D possibly matching TRBD1 (5 bases). V dropped 2 bases and J dropped 7 bases, with 17 bases sitting between them. The CDR3 sequence is 16 residues long. Per germline, CDR1 MNHNY and CDR2 SVGAGI (reference sequence). The CDR3 bases are TGTGCCAGCAGTTACCCCACAGGCGGAATAGGTGAAAAACTGTTTTTT. This encodes CASSYPTGGIGEKLFF.

The chain carries TRBV4-1 and TRBJ1-1; D remains ambiguous. V was cut by 0 bases and J by 0 bases, with 8 bases left in between. CDR3 length: 15 residues. Germline CDR1 MGHRA, CDR2 YSYEKL. CDR3 in DNA: TGCGCCAGCAGCCAAGAGTCGAAAATGAACACTGAAGCTTTCTTT. Translated: CASSQESKMNTEAFF.

The chain links TRBV30 to TRBJ2-5; TRBD2 is a possible D gene (6 bases). With 2 bases removed from V and 5 bases from J, the gap between germline ends came to 12 bases. The CDR3 loop spans 13 amino acids. Germline lookup yields CDR1 GTSNPN and CDR2 SVGIG (reference sequence). CDR3 sequence reads: CAWSRREEETQYF. As DNA, the CDR3 is TGTGCCTGGAGTCGCAGGGAGGAGGAGACCCAGTACTTC.

The table lists this clonotype with a count of one. Germline and junction disagree at one end, which may indicate a read error. The genes are TRBV10-2 and TRBJ2-7; 12 nucleotides line up with TRBD2. Germline loops: CDR1 WSHSY, CDR2 SAAADI. The CDR3 is made up of 15 amino acids. The CDR3 coding sequence is TGTGCCAGCAGTTACCGACTAGCGGGAGAGGGCGAGCAGTACTTC. Translated: CASSYRLAGEGEQYF.

This clonotype came up once. The junction shows a germline mismatch at one end, possibly a read error. This sequence joins TRBV2 and TRBJ1-1; 7 bases line up with TRBD1. Germline values: CDR1 SNHLY, CDR2 FYNNEI. The CDR3 is made up of 11 amino acids. The CDR3 protein is CASRGQLEALF. CDR3 bases: TGTGCCAGCAGGGGACAGCTTGAAGCTCTCTTT.

This clonotype was detected ten times or more. The chain employs TRBV24-1 and TRBJ2-2; D is possibly TRBD2 (5 bases). V lost 9 bases to trimming and J lost 9 bases, with 16 bases between them. The germline CDR1 and CDR2 sequences are KGHDR and SFDVKD. CDR3 length: 13 residues. CDR3 coding DNA: TGTGCCACCGGACGGGAAAATTCCCGGGAGCTGTTTTTT. Translating gives CATGRENSRELFF.

To note about this clonotype: One end of the junction varies from germline; a read error may be responsible. The chain recombines TRBV11-2 with TRBJ2-7, with TRBD1 identical over 8 bases. The end of the DNA aligns better with TRBJ2-4, so the J call may be wrong. Per germline, CDR1 SGHAT and CDR2 FQNNGV. CDR3 length equals 14 residues. CDR3 protein: CASSLGQGFDIQYF. The CDR3 region has the DNA TGCGCCAGCAGCCTCGGACAGGGCTTTGACATTCAGTACTTC.

There are many counts of this clonotype. The gene calls are TRBV29-1 and TRBJ2-7; D is tentatively TRBD1 or TRBD2 (5 bases each). From germline, CDR1 is SQVTM and CDR2 ANQGSEA. Trimming removed 6 bases from V and 5 bases from J, with 23 bases in between. CDR3 length equals 15 residues. The CDR3 loop is CSVKWGAGIFDEQYF. The CDR3 coding sequence is TGCAGCGTCAAATGGGGAGCAGGGATCTTCGACGAGCAGTACTTC.

Many counts were recorded for this clonotype. The chain has TRBV9 and TRBJ2-7, with D possibly being TRBD1 or TRBD2 (5 bases each). In germline, CDR1 is SGDLS, CDR2 YYNGEE. The CDR3 runs 15 residues. V lost 0 bases and J 0 bases, leaving 10 bases between the germline ends. DNA for the CDR3: TGTGCCAGCAGCGTAGCTCGGGACCACTCCTACGAGCAGTACTTC. Translating it yields CASSVARDHSYEQYF.

The chain carries TRBV10-2 and TRBJ2-7, with D perhaps TRBD2 (5 bases). Germline V gives CDR1 WSHSY, CDR2 SAAADI. Trimming shortened V by 6 bases and J by 7 bases, and 13 bases separated the two germline ends. There are 12 residues in the CDR3. CDR3 bases: TGCGCCAGCAGCTCAACTAGGGAAGAGCAGTACTTC. It codes for CASSSTREEQYF.

This clonotype appeared many times. At one boundary the junction diverges from the germline segment, which might be a read error. J is TRBJ1-2 and V is TRBV5-1; D is undetermined. This CDR3 comprises 13 residues. The V gene's germline CDR1 is SGHRS and CDR2 YFSETQ. In DNA form, the CDR3 reads TGTGCCAGCAGCTTAGGTGGGCAATATGGCTACACCTTC. This encodes CASSLGGQYGYTF. The full variable domain, with the rest looked up from reference TRBV5-1 and TRBJ1-2, is KAGVTQTPRYLIKTRGQQVTLSCSPISGHRSVSWYQQTPGQGLQFLFEYFSETQRNKGNFPGRFSGRQFSNSRSEMNVSTLELGDSALYLCASSLGGQYGYTFGSGTRLTVV.

This clonotype appeared many times. The chain recombines TRBV29-1 with TRBJ2-7; 9 nucleotides agree with TRBD2. The germline V gene encodes CDR1 SQVTM and CDR2 ANQGSEA. CDR3 length equals 15 residues. V shed 4 bases, J shed 1 base, and the junction held 8 bases outside the gene matches. CDR3 in amino acids: CSVGGGVIGSYEQYF. Here the CDR3 DNA reads TGCAGCGTTGGCGGGGGGGTAATCGGTTCCTACGAGCAGTACTTC.

Of note for this clonotype: The germline gene is not matched at one end of the junction; a read error may be the cause. The chain employs TRBV10-2 and TRBJ2-7; 7 bases fit TRBD1. Germline CDR1 and CDR2: WSHSY and SAAADI. The CDR3 length is 15 residues. The CDR3 bases are TGTGCCAGCAGTTTTCGACAGGGTAGCTCCTACGAGCAGTACTTC. Translation: CASSFRQGSSYEQYF.

The chain uses TRBV5-1 and TRBJ1-2, with 7 bases lining up with TRBD1. Germline V gene data show CDR1 as SGHRS and CDR2 as YFSETQ. V lost 2 bases to trimming and J lost 5 bases; unmatched junction nucleotides: 9. The CDR3 length is 15 residues. As DNA, the CDR3 is TGCGCCAGCAGCTTACCGACAGGGTTGGGGTATGGCTACACCTTC. It translates to CASSLPTGLGYGYTF.

The chain employs TRBV7-2 and TRBJ2-7, with D perhaps TRBD1 or TRBD2 (6 bases each). CDR3 length equals 14 residues. In germline, CDR1 is SGHTA, CDR2 FQGNSA. V lost 5 bases to trimming and J lost 6 bases, with 17 bases between them. CDR3 sequence (DNA): TGTGCCAGCAGCCCACCAGGACCGGGGGCCGAGCAGTACTTC. Amino acids: CASSPPGPGAEQYF. Based on the CDR3 plus reference TRBV7-2 and TRBJ2-7, the full variable domain is GAGVSQSPSNKVTEKGKDVELRCDPISGHTALYWYRQSLGQGLEFLIYFQGNSAPDKSGLPSDRFSAERTGGSVSTLTIQRTQQEDSAVYLCASSPPGPGAEQYFGPGTRLTVT.